This passage covers 15 T cell receptor beta chains from one sample sequenced in a study of blood T cells in healthy people across ages. The use of a sample-barcoded 5' primer and a J-beta primer mix characterized a second PCR of about 7 to 12 cycles. TCRdb reprocessed the 5' RACE reads via MiXCR and lists one record per CDR3 protein. The sample includes 1.5 million to 2 million distinct CDR3 sequences, about 49% seen only once; the top ten take more than 2%. The material sequenced was blood. The receptors here all came from a middle-aged woman in good health.

The CDR3: CASSLGSSGAPYEQYF. The CDR3 nucleotides are TGTGCCAGCAGCTTAGGGAGTAGCGGGGCCCCCTACGAGCAGTACTTC. The chain is built from TRBV7-2 and TRBJ2-7, with 8 bases identical to TRBD2. Unmatched junction bases numbered 7, after V lost 1 base and J lost 2 bases. The CDR3 consists of 16 residues. The germline gives CDR1 SGHTA, CDR2 FQGNSA.

The J gene is TRBJ2-1, the V gene TRBV7-3; 9 positions agree with TRBD1. The CDR3 extends over 14 amino acids. CDR1 SGHTA and CDR2 FQGTGA come from the germline V gene. The trim removed 8 bases at V and 2 bases at J, leaving 4 bases unmatched. CDR3 loop: CASGDRGTYNEQFF. The CDR3 DNA reads as TGTGCCAGCGGAGACAGGGGGACCTACAATGAGCAGTTCTTC.

The chain has TRBV11-2 and TRBJ2-3; 10 bases fit TRBD2. J was trimmed by 4 bases and V by 1 base; bases with no gene match: 8. The germline V gene encodes CDR1 SGHAT and CDR2 FQNNGV. CDR3 length equals 17 residues. The CDR3 DNA is TGTGCCAGCAGCTTAGGCCTGGAGCGGGGGGGCGCAGATACGCAGTATTTT. It codes for CASSLGLERGGADTQYF.

The rearrangement links TRBV9 to TRBJ2-5, with 9 bases identical to TRBD1. The CDR3 totals 15 residues. The J segment lost 5 bases and the V segment lost 0 bases, leaving 5 bases of the junction unmatched. Germline CDR1 reads SGDLS; CDR2 reads YYNGEE. The CDR3 DNA reads TGTGCCAGCAGCGTAGACAGGGGGCCACGGGAGACCCAGTACTTC. Its translation: CASSVDRGPRETQYF.

This chain joins TRBV20-1 and TRBJ2-7; TRBD1 might be the D (6 bases). V was pared by 5 bases and J by 3 bases, with 17 bases between. Germline V gene sequence: CDR1 DFQATT, CDR2 SNEGSKA (reference sequence). The CDR3 contains 14 residues. CDR3 in amino acids: CSAGTSAQIYEQYF. The CDR3 DNA sequence: TGCAGTGCTGGGACATCCGCCCAAATCTACGAGCAGTACTTC.

This clonotype was observed many times. The gene calls are TRBV4-2 and TRBJ2-5; weak D call: TRBD2 (6 bases). Trimming removed 0 bases at V and 3 bases at J, with 14 bases between. The CDR3 has 16 residues. Germline V gene data show CDR1 as LGHNA and CDR2 as YNFKEQ. Here the CDR3 reads CASSQEFQGLEETQYF. The DNA for the CDR3 is TGTGCCAGCAGCCAAGAGTTCCAGGGACTCGAAGAGACCCAGTACTTC.

The rearrangement uses TRBV28 and TRBJ2-3; D is undetermined. This CDR3 spans 15 amino acids. V lost 4 bases and J lost 5, with 16 bases in between. The germline V gene has CDR1 MDHEN and CDR2 SYDVKM. DNA of the CDR3: TGTGCCAGCAGTTCGTCCCAACGCGTTGTAGATACGCAGTATTTT. Its protein is CASSSSQRVVDTQYF.

The V call is TRBV4-3, the J call TRBJ2-1, with D possibly called TRBD1 or TRBD2 (5 bases each). The germline gives CDR1 LGHNA, CDR2 YSLEER. The CDR3 loop spans 17 amino acids. V was pared by 1 base and J by 3 bases, with 16 bases between. Here the CDR3 reads CASSQAVRGARYNEQFF. CDR3 in DNA: TGCGCCAGCAGCCAAGCGGTCCGGGGCGCCCGCTACAATGAGCAGTTCTTC.

The V gene is TRBV10-2, the J gene TRBJ1-5; no clear D gene. V lost 2 bases, J lost 3 bases, and 8 bases lay in between. This CDR3 has 14 amino acids. Germline V gene sequence: CDR1 WSHSY, CDR2 SAAADI. CDR3 region: CASSETGDNQPQHF. The CDR3 coding sequence is TGCGCCAGCAGTGAGACGGGAGACAATCAGCCCCAGCATTTT.

The J gene is TRBJ2-5, the V gene TRBV6-5; weak D call: TRBD2 (6 bases). V was shortened by 6 bases and J by 5 bases, with 16 bases between the two germline ends. The CDR3 is made up of 14 amino acids. CDR1 and CDR2 (germline): MNHEY, SVGAGI. The CDR3 protein is CASRPPVAGETQYF. For the CDR3, the DNA is TGTGCCAGCAGGCCCCCAGTTGCGGGGGAGACCCAGTACTTC.

The genes are TRBV27 and TRBJ1-2, with a possible D match to TRBD1 (6 bases). The ends were cut back, 4 bases at V and 4 bases at J, with 16 bases in the middle. This CDR3 is 15 amino acids long. The germline CDR1 and CDR2 sequences are MNHEY and SMNVEV (reference sequence). The CDR3 DNA follows: TGTGCCAGCAGTTCACCGGGACAATTGGGCTATGGCTACACCTTC. Amino acid sequence: CASSSPGQLGYGYTF.

The gene calls are TRBV28 and TRBJ1-6, with a weak D call TRBD1 (5 bases). The V end lost 7 bases, the J end lost 10 bases, and 20 bases lay between the germline ends. The V gene's germline CDR1 is MDHEN and CDR2 SYDVKM. This CDR3 region has 15 residues. In DNA, the CDR3 is TGTGCCAGCACCAAAACGGGCACTGGGGGGTCACCCCTCCACTTT. Its protein is CASTKTGTGGSPLHF.

This clonotype has a handful of counts. The chain uses TRBV5-1 and TRBJ2-3; D unresolved. In germline, CDR1 is SGHRS, CDR2 YFSETQ. The CDR3 consists of 14 residues. Trimming shortened V by 4 bases and J by 0 bases, and 9 bases separated the two germline ends. The CDR3 DNA reads as TGCGCCAGCAGCACCCTGCCCAGCACAGATACGCAGTATTTT. It translates to CASSTLPSTDTQYF. Combining the CDR3 with reference TRBV5-1 and TRBJ2-3 gives the whole variable domain KAGVTQTPRYLIKTRGQQVTLSCSPISGHRSVSWYQQTPGQGLQFLFEYFSETQRNKGNFPGRFSGRQFSNSRSEMNVSTLELGDSALYLCASSTLPSTDTQYFGPGTRLTVL.

The chain carries TRBV20-1 and TRBJ1-4, with D unresolved. The CDR3 is 12 amino acids. Trimming left V 3 bases short and J 5 bases short, with 7 bases between. The germline V gene has CDR1 DFQATT and CDR2 SNEGSKA (reference sequence). This CDR3 reads CSARETNEKLFF. The DNA of the CDR3 is TGCAGTGCTAGGGAGACCAATGAAAAACTGTTTTTT.

The chain carries TRBV7-9 and TRBJ2-5, with D perhaps matching TRBD2 (5 bases). Trimming removed 5 bases at V and 11 bases at J, with 12 bases between. CDR3 length: 11 amino acids. Germline V CDR1 and CDR2: SEHNR, FQNEAQ (reference sequence). The CDR3 DNA sequence: TGTGCCAGCAGCACCGGGATGGAGCAGTACTTC. Amino acids: CASSTGMEQYF.